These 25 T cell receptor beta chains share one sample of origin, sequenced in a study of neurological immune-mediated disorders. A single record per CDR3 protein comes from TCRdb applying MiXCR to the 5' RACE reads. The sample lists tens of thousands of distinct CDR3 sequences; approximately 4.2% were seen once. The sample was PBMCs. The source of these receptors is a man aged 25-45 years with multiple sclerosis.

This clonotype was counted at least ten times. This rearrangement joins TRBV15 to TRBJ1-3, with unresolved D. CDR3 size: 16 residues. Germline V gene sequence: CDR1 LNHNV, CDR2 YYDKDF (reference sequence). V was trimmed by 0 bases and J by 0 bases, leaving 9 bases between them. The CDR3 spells CATSRDPAFSGNTIYF. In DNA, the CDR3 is TGTGCCACCAGCAGAGATCCCGCGTTCTCTGGAAACACCATATATTTT.

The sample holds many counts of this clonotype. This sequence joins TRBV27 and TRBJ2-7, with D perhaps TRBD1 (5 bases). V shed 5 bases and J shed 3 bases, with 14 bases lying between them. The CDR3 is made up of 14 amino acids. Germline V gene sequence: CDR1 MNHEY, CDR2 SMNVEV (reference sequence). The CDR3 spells CASSPRRQIYEQYF. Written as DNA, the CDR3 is TGTGCCAGCAGTCCCCGGCGACAGATCTACGAGCAGTACTTC.

CDR3 amino acids: CASSHQTTNTEAFF. The CDR3 region has the DNA TGTGCCAGCAGCCATCAAACGACGAACACTGAAGCTTTCTTT. V is TRBV3-1 and J is TRBJ1-1; D gene ambiguous. Germline lookup yields CDR1 LGHDT and CDR2 YNNKEL (reference sequence). Trimming shortened V by 3 bases and J by 1 base, and 9 bases separated the two germline ends. The CDR3 has 14 residues.

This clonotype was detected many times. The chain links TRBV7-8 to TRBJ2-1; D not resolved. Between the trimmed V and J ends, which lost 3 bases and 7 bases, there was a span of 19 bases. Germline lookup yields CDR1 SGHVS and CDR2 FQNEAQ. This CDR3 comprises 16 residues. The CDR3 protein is CASSLARARLANEQFF. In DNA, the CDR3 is TGTGCCAGCAGCTTGGCTAGGGCCAGACTGGCGAATGAGCAGTTCTTC.

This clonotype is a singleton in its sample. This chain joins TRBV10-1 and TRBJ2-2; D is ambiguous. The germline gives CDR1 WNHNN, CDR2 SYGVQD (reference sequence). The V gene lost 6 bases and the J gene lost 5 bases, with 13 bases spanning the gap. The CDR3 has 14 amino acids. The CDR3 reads CASSGIGRTGELFF. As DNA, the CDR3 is TGCGCCAGCAGCGGAATAGGAAGGACCGGGGAGCTGTTTTTT.

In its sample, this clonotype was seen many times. This CDR3 reads CASSLLRTGDTEAFF. For the CDR3, the DNA is TGCGCCAGCAGCTTACTACGGACGGGGGACACTGAAGCTTTCTTT. This sequence joins TRBV5-1 and TRBJ1-1; tentatively, D is TRBD1 (5 bases). CDR3 size: 15 residues. Per the germline V gene, CDR1 is SGHRS and CDR2 is YFSETQ. The V end was cut by 2 bases, the J end by 3 bases, with 14 bases between.

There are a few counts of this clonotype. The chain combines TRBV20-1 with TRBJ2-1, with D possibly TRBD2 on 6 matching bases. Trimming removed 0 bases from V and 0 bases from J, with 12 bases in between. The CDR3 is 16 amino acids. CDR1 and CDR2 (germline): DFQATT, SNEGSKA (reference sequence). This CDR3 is CSARDWGLSSYNEQFF. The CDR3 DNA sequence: TGCAGTGCTAGAGATTGGGGACTTTCCTCCTACAATGAGCAGTTCTTC.

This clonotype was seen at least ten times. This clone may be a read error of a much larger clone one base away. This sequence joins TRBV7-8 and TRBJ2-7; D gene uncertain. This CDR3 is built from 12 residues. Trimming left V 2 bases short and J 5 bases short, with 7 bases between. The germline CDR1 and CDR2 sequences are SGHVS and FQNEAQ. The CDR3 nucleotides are TGTGCCAGCAGCTTAAAGTTCCACGAGCAGTACTTC. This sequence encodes CASSLKFHEQYF.

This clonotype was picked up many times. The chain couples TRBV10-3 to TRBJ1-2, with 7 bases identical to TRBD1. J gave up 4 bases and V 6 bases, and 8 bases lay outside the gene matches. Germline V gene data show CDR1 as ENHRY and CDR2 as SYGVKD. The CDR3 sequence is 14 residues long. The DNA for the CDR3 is TGTGCCATCAGCGGGGGGACAGCGCGCTATGGCTACACCTTC. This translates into CAISGGTARYGYTF.

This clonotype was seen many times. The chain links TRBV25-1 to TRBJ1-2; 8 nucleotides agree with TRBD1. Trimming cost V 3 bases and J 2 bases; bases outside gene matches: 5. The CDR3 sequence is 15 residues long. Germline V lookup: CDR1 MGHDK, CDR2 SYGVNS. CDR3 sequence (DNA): TGTGCCAGCAGTGAGTTACAGGGGGGGAACTATGGCTACACCTTC. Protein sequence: CASSELQGGNYGYTF.

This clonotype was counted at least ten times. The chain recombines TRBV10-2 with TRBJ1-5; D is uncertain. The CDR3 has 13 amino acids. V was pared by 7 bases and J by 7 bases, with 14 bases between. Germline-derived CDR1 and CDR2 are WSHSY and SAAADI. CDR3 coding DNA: TGCGCCAGCACCGCTACGGCGGGGCAGCCCCAGCATTTT. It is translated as CASTATAGQPQHF.

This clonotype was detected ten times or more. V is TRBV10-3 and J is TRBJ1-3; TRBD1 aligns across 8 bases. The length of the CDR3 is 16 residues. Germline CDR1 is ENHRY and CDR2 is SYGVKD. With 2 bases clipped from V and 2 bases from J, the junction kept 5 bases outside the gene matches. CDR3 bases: TGTGCCATCAGTGAGGTGACAGGGGCAGCTGGAAACACCATATATTTT. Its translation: CAISEVTGAAGNTIYF.

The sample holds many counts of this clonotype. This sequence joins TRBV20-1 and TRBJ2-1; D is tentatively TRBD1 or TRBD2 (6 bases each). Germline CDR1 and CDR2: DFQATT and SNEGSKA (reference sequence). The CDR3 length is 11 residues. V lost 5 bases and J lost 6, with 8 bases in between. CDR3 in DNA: TGCAGTGCTTGGGGGGCCAATGAGCAGTTCTTC. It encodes CSAWGANEQFF.

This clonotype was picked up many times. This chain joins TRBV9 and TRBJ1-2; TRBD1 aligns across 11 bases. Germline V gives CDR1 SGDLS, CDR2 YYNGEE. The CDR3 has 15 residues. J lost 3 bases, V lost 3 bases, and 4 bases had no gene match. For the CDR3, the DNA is TGTGCCAGCAGCGGGACAGGGGGCAAGTACTATGGCTACACCTTC. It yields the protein CASSGTGGKYYGYTF.

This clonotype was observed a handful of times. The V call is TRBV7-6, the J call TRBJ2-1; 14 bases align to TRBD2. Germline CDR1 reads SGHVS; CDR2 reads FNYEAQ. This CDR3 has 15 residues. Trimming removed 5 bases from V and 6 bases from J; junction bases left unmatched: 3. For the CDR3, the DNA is TGTGCCAGCAGCCCGACTAGCGGGGGGGCCAATGAGCAGTTCTTC. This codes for CASSPTSGGANEQFF. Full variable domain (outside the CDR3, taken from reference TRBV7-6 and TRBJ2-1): GAGVSQSPRYKVTKRGQDVALRCDPISGHVSLYWYRQALGQGPEFLTYFNYEAQQDKSGLPNDRFSAERPEGSISTLTIQRTEQRDSAMYRCASSPTSGGANEQFFGPGTRLTVL.

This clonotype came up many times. CDR3 protein: CASSLGGHDQPQHF. The DNA of the CDR3 is TGTGCCAGCAGCCTTGGGGGTCACGATCAGCCCCAGCATTTT. The genes are TRBV3-1 and TRBJ1-5, with D possibly matching TRBD1 (5 bases). The CDR3 sequence is 14 residues long. Germline V gene data show CDR1 as LGHDT and CDR2 as YNNKEL (reference sequence). V was pared by 4 bases and J by 5 bases, with 12 bases between.

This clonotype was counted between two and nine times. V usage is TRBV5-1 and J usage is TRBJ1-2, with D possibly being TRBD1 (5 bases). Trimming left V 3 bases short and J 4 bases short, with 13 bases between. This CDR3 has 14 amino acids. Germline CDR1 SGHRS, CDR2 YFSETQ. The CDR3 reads CASSSYDSFYGYTF. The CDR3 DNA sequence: TGCGCCAGCAGCTCCTACGACAGCTTCTATGGCTACACCTTC.

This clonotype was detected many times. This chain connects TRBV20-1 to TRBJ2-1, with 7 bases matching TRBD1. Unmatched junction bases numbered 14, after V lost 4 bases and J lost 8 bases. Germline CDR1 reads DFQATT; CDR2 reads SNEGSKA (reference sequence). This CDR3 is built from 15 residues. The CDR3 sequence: CSAIQTGLLLYEQFF. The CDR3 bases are TGCAGTGCTATCCAGACAGGGTTATTGTTATATGAGCAGTTCTTC.

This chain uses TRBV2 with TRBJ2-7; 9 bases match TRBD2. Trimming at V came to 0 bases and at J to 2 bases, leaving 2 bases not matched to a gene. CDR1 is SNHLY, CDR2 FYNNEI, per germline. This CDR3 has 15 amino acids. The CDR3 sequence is CASSEAASGTYEQYF. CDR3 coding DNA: TGTGCCAGCAGTGAAGCGGCTAGCGGGACCTACGAGCAGTACTTC.

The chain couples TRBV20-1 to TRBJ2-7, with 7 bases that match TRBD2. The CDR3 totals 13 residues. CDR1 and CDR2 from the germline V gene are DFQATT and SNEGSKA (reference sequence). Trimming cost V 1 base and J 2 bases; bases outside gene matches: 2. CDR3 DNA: TGCAGTGCTAGAGTTGCGGGGGCCTACGAGCAGTACTTC. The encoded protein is CSARVAGAYEQYF.

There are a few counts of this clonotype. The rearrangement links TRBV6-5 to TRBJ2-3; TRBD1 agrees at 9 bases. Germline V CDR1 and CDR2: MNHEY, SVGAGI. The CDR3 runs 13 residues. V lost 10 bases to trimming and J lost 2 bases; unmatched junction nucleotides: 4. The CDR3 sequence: CAIGDRATDTQYF. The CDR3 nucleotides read TGTGCCATTGGGGACAGGGCCACAGATACGCAGTATTTT.

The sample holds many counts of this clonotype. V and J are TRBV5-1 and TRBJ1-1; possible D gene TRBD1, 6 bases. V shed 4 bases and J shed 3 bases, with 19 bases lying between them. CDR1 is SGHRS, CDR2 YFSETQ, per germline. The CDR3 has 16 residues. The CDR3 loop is CASSEGHTLGDTEAFF. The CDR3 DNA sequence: TGCGCCAGCAGCGAGGGACACACGTTAGGGGACACTGAAGCTTTCTTT.

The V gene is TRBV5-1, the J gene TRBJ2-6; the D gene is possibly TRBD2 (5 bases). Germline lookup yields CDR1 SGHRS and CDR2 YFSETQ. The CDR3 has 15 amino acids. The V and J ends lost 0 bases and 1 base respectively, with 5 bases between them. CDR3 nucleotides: TGCGCCAGCAGCTTGGGGGAGTCTGGGGCCAACGTCCTGACTTTC. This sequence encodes CASSLGESGANVLTF.

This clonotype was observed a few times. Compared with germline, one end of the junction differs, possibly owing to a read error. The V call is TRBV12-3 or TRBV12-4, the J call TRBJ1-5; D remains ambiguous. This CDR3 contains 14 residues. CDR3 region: CASSLSQRTQPQNF. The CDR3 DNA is TGTGCCAGCAGTTTAAGTCAGAGGACTCAGCCCCAGAATTTT.

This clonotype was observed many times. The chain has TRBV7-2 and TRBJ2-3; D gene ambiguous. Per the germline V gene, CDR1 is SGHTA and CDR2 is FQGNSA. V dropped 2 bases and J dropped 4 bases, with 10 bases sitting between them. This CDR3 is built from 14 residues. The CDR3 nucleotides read TGTGCCAGCAGCTTATGGTACCCAGCAGATACGCAGTATTTT. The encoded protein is CASSLWYPADTQYF.